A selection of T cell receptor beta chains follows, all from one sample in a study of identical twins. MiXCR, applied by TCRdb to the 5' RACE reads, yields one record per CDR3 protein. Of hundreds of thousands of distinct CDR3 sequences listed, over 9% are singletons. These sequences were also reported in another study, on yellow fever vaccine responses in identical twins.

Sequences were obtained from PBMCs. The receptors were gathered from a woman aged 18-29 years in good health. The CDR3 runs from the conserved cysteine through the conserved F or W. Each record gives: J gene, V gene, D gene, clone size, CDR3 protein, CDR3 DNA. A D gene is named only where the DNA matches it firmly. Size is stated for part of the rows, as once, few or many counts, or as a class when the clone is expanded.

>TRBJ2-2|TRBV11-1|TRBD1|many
CASSWGTGHPVTNTGELFF
TGTGCCAGCAGCTGGGGGACAGGGCACCCAGTTACGAACACCGGGGAGCTGTTTTTT
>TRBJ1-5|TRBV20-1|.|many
CSARRDKNQPQHF
TGCAGTGCTAGGCGGGACAAAAATCAGCCCCAGCATTTT
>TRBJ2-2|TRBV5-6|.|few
CASSFQEGGELFF
TGTGCCAGCAGCTTCCAAGAGGGCGGGGAGCTGTTTTTT
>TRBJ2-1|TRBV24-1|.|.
CATSDFSGLGYNEQFF
TGTGCCACCAGTGATTTCTCAGGGTTGGGCTACAATGAGCAGTTCTTC
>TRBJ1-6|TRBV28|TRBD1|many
CASSSPGQANSYNSPLHF
TGTGCCAGCAGTTCTCCGGGACAGGCTAACTCCTATAATTCACCCCTCCACTTT
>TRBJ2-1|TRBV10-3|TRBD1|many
CAINNRGPSSYNEQFF
TGTGCCATTAACAACAGGGGCCCTTCTAGCTACAATGAGCAGTTCTTC
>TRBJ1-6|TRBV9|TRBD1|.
CASSETGTRRPLHF
TGTGCCAGCAGCGAGACAGGGACCCGTAGGCCCCTCCACTTT
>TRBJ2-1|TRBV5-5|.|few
CASSFGSGEPYNEQFF
TGTGCCAGCAGCTTCGGTTCCGGGGAACCCTACAATGAGCAGTTCTTC
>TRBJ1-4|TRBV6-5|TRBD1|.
CASSYSRQGSTNEKLFF
TGTGCCAGCAGTTACTCGAGACAGGGTAGTACTAATGAAAAACTGTTTTTT
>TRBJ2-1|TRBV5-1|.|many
CASSGDFLNEQFF
TGCGCCAGCAGCGGGGACTTCTTAAATGAGCAGTTCTTC
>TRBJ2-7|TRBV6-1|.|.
CASSGLMQLRPYEQYF
TGTGCCAGCAGCGGGCTAATGCAACTCAGACCTTACGAGCAGTACTTC
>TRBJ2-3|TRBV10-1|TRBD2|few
CASSFGLGMRADTQYF
TGCGCCAGCAGTTTCGGACTAGGTATGCGGGCAGATACGCAGTATTTT
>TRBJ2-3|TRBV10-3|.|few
CAISESGASRDTQYF
TGTGCCATCAGTGAGAGTGGGGCTAGCAGAGATACGCAGTATTTT
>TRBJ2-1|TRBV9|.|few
CASSDWGRGKTYNEQFF
TGTGCCAGCAGCGATTGGGGGCGGGGGAAAACCTACAATGAGCAGTTCTTC
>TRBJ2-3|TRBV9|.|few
CASSVVDPSTDTQYF
TGTGCCAGCAGCGTCGTGGACCCTAGCACAGATACGCAGTATTTT
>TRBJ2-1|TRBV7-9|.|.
CASIPPTLVGHNEQFF
TGTGCCAGCATCCCGCCGACGCTAGTAGGCCACAATGAGCAGTTCTTC
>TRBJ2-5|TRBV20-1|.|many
CSARGEETQYF
TGCAGTGCTAGAGGGGAGGAGACCCAGTACTTC
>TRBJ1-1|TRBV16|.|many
CASSPTVEAFF
TGTGCCAGCAGCCCGACAGTTGAAGCTTTCTTT
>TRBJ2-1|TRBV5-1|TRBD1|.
CASSLGDRGVDEQFF
TGCGCCAGCAGCCTGGGGGACAGAGGGGTCGATGAGCAGTTCTTC
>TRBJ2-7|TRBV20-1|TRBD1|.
CSARTGYTYEQYF
TGCAGTGCCCGGACAGGGTACACCTACGAGCAGTACTTC
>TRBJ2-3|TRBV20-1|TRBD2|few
CSAIRTSGVIDTQYF
TGCAGTGCTATTCGGACTAGCGGGGTTATAGATACGCAGTATTTT
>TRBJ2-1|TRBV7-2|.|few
CASSADQRGEQFF
TGTGCCAGCAGCGCCGACCAACGGGGTGAGCAGTTCTTC
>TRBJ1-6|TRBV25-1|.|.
CASRSLGDSPLHF
TGTGCCAGCCGATCCCTGGGGGATTCACCCCTCCACTTT
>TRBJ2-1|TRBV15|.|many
CATSRTGHNNNEQFF
TGTGCCACCAGCAGAACGGGACACAATAACAATGAGCAGTTCTTC
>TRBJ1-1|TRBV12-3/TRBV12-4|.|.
CASSLAQGGRTVTEAFF
TGTGCCAGCAGTTTAGCCCAAGGGGGGAGGACGGTCACTGAAGCTTTCTTT
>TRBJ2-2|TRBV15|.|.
CATSRDLGLTGELFF
TGTGCCACCAGCAGAGATCTAGGCCTCACCGGGGAGCTGTTTTTT
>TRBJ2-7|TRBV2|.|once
CASGDYNYEQYF
TGTGCCAGCGGAGACTACAACTACGAGCAGTACTTC
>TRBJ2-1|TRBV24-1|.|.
CATSDLSGVDEQFF
TGTGCCACCAGTGATTTGTCCGGAGTCGATGAGCAGTTCTTC
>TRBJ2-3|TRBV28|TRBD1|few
CASSSTGTGDTQYF
TGTGCCAGCAGTTCGACAGGGACGGGAGATACGCAGTATTTT
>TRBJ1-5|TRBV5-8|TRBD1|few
CASRRGTGHNQPQHF
TGTGCCAGCCGCCGCGGGACAGGCCACAATCAGCCCCAGCATTTT
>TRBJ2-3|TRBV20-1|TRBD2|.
CSARDLGLAGKSTDTQYF
TGCAGTGCTAGAGATTTGGGTCTAGCGGGGAAAAGCACAGATACGCAGTATTTT
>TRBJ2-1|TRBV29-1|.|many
CSVERETPRSYNEQFF
TGCAGCGTTGAAAGGGAGACACCCCGCTCCTACAATGAGCAGTTCTTC
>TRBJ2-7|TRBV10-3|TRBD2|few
CAISLAGHYEQYF
TGTGCCATCAGCCTAGCGGGGCACTACGAGCAGTACTTC
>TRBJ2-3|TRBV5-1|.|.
CASSLSTGTLTDTQYF
TGCGCCAGCAGCCTAAGCACTGGGACACTCACAGATACGCAGTATTTT
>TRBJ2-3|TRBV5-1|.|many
CASSLVDSLKDTQYF
TGCGCCAGCAGCTTGGTGGACTCACTAAAAGATACGCAGTATTTT
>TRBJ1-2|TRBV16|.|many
CASSQWAGANYGYTF
TGTGCCAGCAGCCAATGGGCAGGAGCTAACTATGGCTACACCTTC
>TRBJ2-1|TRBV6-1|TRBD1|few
CASRPGTGSSYNEQFF
TGTGCCAGCAGGCCCGGGACAGGGAGCTCCTACAATGAGCAGTTCTTC
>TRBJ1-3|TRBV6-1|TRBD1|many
CASERGLGNTIYF
TGTGCCAGCGAGAGGGGGCTTGGAAACACCATATATTTT
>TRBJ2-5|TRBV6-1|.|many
CASSEAGGARSSRGTQYF
TGTGCCAGCAGCGAAGCAGGAGGGGCTCGAAGCAGTAGGGGGACCCAGTACTTC
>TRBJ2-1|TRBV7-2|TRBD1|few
CASSAPDRADYNEQFF
TGTGCCAGCAGCGCCCCCGACAGGGCTGACTACAATGAGCAGTTCTTC
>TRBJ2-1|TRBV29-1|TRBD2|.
CSVEGVSGSRRSYNEQFF
TGCAGCGTTGAAGGGGTCAGCGGGAGTAGAAGGTCCTACAATGAGCAGTTCTTC
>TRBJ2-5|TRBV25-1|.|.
CASSDPKGVGETQYF
TGTGCCAGCAGTGATCCCAAGGGAGTAGGAGAGACCCAGTACTTC
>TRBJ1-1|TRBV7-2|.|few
CASSLSGPMNTEAFF
TGTGCCAGCAGCTTAAGCGGGCCCATGAACACTGAAGCTTTCTTT
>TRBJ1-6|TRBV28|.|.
CASSLHRGVNSPLHF
TGTGCCAGCAGTTTACATAGGGGAGTTAATTCACCCCTCCACTTT
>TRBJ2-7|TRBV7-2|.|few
CASSLYPGQEGYEQYF
TGTGCCAGCAGCTTATATCCCGGCCAGGAGGGCTACGAGCAGTACTTC
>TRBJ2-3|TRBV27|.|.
CASSPQTGPSTDTQYF
TGTGCCAGCAGTCCTCAGACAGGCCCTAGCACAGATACGCAGTATTTT
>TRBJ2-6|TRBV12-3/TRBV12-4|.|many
CASSWTAGANVLTF
TGTGCCAGCAGTTGGACAGCTGGGGCCAACGTCCTGACTTTC
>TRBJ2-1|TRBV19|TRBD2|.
CASSIPGGAGYNEQFF
TGTGCCAGTAGTATCCCCGGGGGAGCGGGATACAATGAGCAGTTCTTC
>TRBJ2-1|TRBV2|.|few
CASFRDLYNEQFF
TGTGCCAGCTTTCGGGATCTCTACAATGAGCAGTTCTTC
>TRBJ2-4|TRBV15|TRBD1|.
CATSRWDRAGDGGIQYF
TGTGCCACCAGCAGATGGGACAGGGCCGGGGATGGAGGCATTCAGTACTTC
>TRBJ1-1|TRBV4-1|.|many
CASSQDRGAGRSEAFF
TGCGCCAGCAGCCAAGATCGGGGGGCGGGTAGATCTGAAGCTTTCTTT
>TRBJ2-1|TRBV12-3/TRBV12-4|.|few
CTTRPRASYNEQFF
TGTACCACTCGCCCGAGGGCCTCCTACAATGAGCAGTTCTTC
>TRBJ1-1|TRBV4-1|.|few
CASSQDSRGWTEAFF
TGCGCCAGCAGCCAGGACAGTAGGGGATGGACTGAAGCTTTCTTT
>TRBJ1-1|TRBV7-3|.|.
CASSLMRTVNTEAFF
TGTGCCAGCAGCTTAATGAGGACAGTGAACACTGAAGCTTTCTTT
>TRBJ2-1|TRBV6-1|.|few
CASSEEFGYEQFF
TGTGCCAGCAGTGAAGAATTCGGGTATGAGCAGTTCTTC
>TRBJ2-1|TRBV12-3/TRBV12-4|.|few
CASSLYSGGSHNEQFF
TGTGCCAGCAGTCTCTACTCTGGGGGGTCCCACAATGAGCAGTTCTTC
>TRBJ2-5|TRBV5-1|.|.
CASSFNRDYRETQYF
TGCGCCAGCAGCTTTAACAGGGATTATCGAGAGACCCAGTACTTC
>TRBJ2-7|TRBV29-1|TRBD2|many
CSVWTSGYEQYF
TGCAGCGTCTGGACTAGCGGATACGAGCAGTACTTC
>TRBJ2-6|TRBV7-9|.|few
CASSLDLDSGANVLTF
TGTGCCAGCAGCCTAGATCTGGATTCTGGGGCCAACGTCCTGACTTTC
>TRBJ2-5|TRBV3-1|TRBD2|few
CASTLAGKETQYF
TGTGCCAGCACACTAGCGGGGAAGGAGACCCAGTACTTC